Each of the 14 T cell receptor beta chains below was sequenced from the same sample in a study of blood T cell repertoires in COVID-19. The protocol was immunoSEQ multiplex PCR, while the TCRdb copy is restricted to in-frame clones and leaves out a portion. The table lists 350,000 to 450,000 clones, approximately 86% of them singletons. What was sequenced was peripheral blood. These receptors were collected from a woman in her sixties with COVID-19, enrolled during active disease.

The chain is built from TRBV6-5 and TRBJ1-1; D gene unclear. This CDR3 comprises 14 residues. V was shortened by 0 bases and J by 1 base, with 6 bases between the two germline ends. CDR1 and CDR2 from the germline V gene are MNHEY and SVGAGI. The CDR3 DNA follows: TGTGCCAGCAGTTACTCGAGCTGGAACACTGAAGCTTTCTTT. Its translation: CASSYSSWNTEAFF.

This sequence joins TRBV6-5 and TRBJ2-7; 7 bases are shared with TRBD2. Germline-derived CDR1 and CDR2 are MNHEY and SVGAGI. The CDR3 loop spans 14 amino acids. The V and J ends lost 2 bases and 3 bases, in that order; junction bases with no gene match: 4. As DNA, the CDR3 is TGTGCCAGCAGTTACCGCACGGGGGGCTACGAGCAGTACTTC. It translates to CASSYRTGGYEQYF.

The genes are TRBV7-6 and TRBJ2-1; TRBD2 matches 12 bases. The CDR3 totals 15 residues. The trim removed 5 bases at V and 8 bases at J, leaving 7 bases unmatched. The V gene's germline CDR1 is SGHVS and CDR2 FNYEAQ. CDR3 nucleotide sequence: TGTGCCAGCAGCGCCCGGACTAGCGGGGACTATGAGCAGTTCTTC. It yields the protein CASSARTSGDYEQFF.

The table lists this clone with a few counts. This sequence joins TRBV7-2 and TRBJ2-2, with D hard to call. V was trimmed by 5 bases and J by 6 bases, leaving 10 bases between them. CDR3 size: 13 residues. Germline V lookup: CDR1 SGHTA, CDR2 FQGNSA. CDR3 sequence (DNA): TGTGCCAGCAGCATTACAGTCTCCGGGGAGCTGTTTTTT. Encoded protein: CASSITVSGELFF.

The gene calls are TRBV5-1 and TRBJ1-5; no clear D gene. The CDR3 is 15 residues long. V was trimmed by 0 bases and J by 0 bases, leaving 7 bases between them. The germline V gene has CDR1 SGHRS and CDR2 YFSETQ. CDR3 sequence: CASSLAGVSNQPQHF. The CDR3 DNA reads TGCGCCAGCAGCTTGGCCGGAGTTAGCAATCAGCCCCAGCATTTT. The full variable domain, rest sourced from reference TRBV5-1 and TRBJ1-5, is KAGVTQTPRYLIKTRGQQVTLSCSPISGHRSVSWYQQTPGQGLQFLFEYFSETQRNKGNFPGRFSGRQFSNSRSEMNVSTLELGDSALYLCASSLAGVSNQPQHFGDGTRLSIL.

The chain couples TRBV3-1 (or the pseudogene TRBV3-2) to TRBJ2-3; TRBD2 matches 7 bases. Losses at the gene ends were 3 bases for V and 3 bases for J; bases not matched to a gene: 15. Germline loops: CDR1 LGHDT, CDR2 YNNKEL (reference sequence). The CDR3 covers 18 residues. The CDR3 is CASSHPPANGGSTDTQYF. DNA of the CDR3: TGTGCCAGCAGCCATCCCCCGGCTAACGGGGGGTCGACAGATACGCAGTATTTT.

This clone has only one observation. The chain links TRBV11-3 to TRBJ1-4, with D maybe TRBD1 (6 bases). The V and J ends lost 5 bases and 8 bases respectively, with 18 bases between them. CDR3 size: 15 residues. Germline CDR1 reads SGHNT; CDR2 reads YENEEA. The CDR3 here is CASSLGTQMGEKLFF. CDR3 nucleotide sequence: TGTGCCAGCAGCCTCGGGACACAGATGGGGGAAAAACTGTTTTTT.

The chain links TRBV19 to TRBJ2-1, with 7 bases aligning to TRBD2. Per the germline V gene, CDR1 is LNHDA and CDR2 is SQIVND (reference sequence). V was pared by 7 bases and J by 4 bases, with 7 bases of the junction left unmatched. This CDR3 region has 14 residues. CDR3 protein: CASTGGILYNEQFF. As DNA, the CDR3 is TGTGCCAGTACCGGGGGGATACTATACAATGAGCAGTTCTTC. Combining the CDR3 with reference TRBV19 and TRBJ2-1 gives the whole variable domain DGGITQSPKYLFRKEGQNVTLSCEQNLNHDAMYWYRQDPGQGLRLIYYSQIVNDFQKGDIAEGYSVSREKKESFPLTVTSAQKNPTAFYLCASTGGILYNEQFFGPGTRLTVL.

The gene calls are TRBV6-6 and TRBJ1-5; the D is unclear. The CDR3 totals 15 residues. V lost 4 bases to trimming and J lost 1 base, with 11 bases between them. Germline V gene lookup returns CDR1 MNHNY and CDR2 SVGAGI (reference sequence). The CDR3 DNA reads TGTGCCAGCAGTTCCGGGAGGTCCAGCAATCAGCCCCAGCATTTT. Encoded protein: CASSSGRSSNQPQHF.

The rearrangement links TRBV7-8 to TRBJ2-1; D is ambiguous. Germline assignment: CDR1 SGHVS and CDR2 FQNEAQ. V dropped 4 bases and J dropped 13 bases, with 14 bases sitting between them. The CDR3 has 12 residues. The CDR3 region is CASSSQTPVQFF. The CDR3 region has the DNA TGTGCCAGCAGCTCCCAAACTCCCGTCCAGTTCTTC.

The rearrangement joins TRBV9 to TRBJ2-1, with 10 bases matching TRBD1. The V gene end was trimmed by 3 bases and the J gene end by 2 bases; junction bases not matched to a gene: 2. The CDR3 runs 15 residues. Germline V gene data show CDR1 as SGDLS and CDR2 as YYNGEE. The CDR3 DNA is TGTGCCAGCAGCGCAGGACAGGGGGCCTACAATGAGCAGTTCTTC. Translating gives CASSAGQGAYNEQFF.

This clone occurred a few times. The chain recombines TRBV5-4 with TRBJ2-1; D is unresolved. Trimming stripped 1 base from V and 9 bases from J, with 14 bases between. The CDR3 length is 14 residues. Germline V gene data show CDR1 as SGHNT and CDR2 as YYREEE (reference sequence). The CDR3 DNA sequence: TGTGCCAGCAGCTTGTGGCCGCCTTGGAGTGAGCAGTTCTTC. Protein sequence: CASSLWPPWSEQFF. The whole variable domain, remainder taken from reference TRBV5-4 and TRBJ2-1, is ETGVTQSPTHLIKTRGQQVTLRCSSQSGHNTVSWYQQALGQGPQFIFQYYREEENGRGNFPPRFSGLQFPNYSSELNVNALELDDSALYLCASSLWPPWSEQFFGPGTRLTVL.

The chain employs TRBV28 and TRBJ2-5; 14 bases fit TRBD2. V trimming: 1 base; J trimming: 5 bases; junction bases outside the gene matches: 6. This CDR3 comprises 17 residues. The germline gives CDR1 MDHEN, CDR2 SYDVKM. This CDR3 is CASSLSTSGGARETQYF. The CDR3 nucleotides read TGTGCCAGCAGTTTATCGACTAGCGGGGGGGCCCGGGAGACCCAGTACTTC.

This rearrangement joins TRBV29-1 to TRBJ1-4; 9 bases match TRBD1. Germline-derived CDR1 and CDR2 are SQVTM and ANQGSEA. The CDR3 is 13 amino acids. V was clipped by 3 bases and J by 8 bases; unmatched bases: 4. CDR3 DNA sequence: TGCAGCGTTGACGACGGACAGGGGGAAAAACTGTTTTTT. Its protein product is CSVDDGQGEKLFF. Full variable domain (rest looked up from reference TRBV29-1 and TRBJ1-4): SAVISQKPSRDICQRGTSLTIQCQVDSQVTMMFWYRQQPGQSLTLIATANQGSEATYESGFVIDKFPISRPNLTFSTLTVSNMSPEDSSIYLCSVDDGQGEKLFFGSGTQLSVL.